This T cell receptor (beta chain) was profiled in a study of T cell repertoires in cytomegalovirus infection. This CDR3 contains 17 residues. Germline CDR1 SGHTA, CDR2 FQGNSA. Trimming cost V 2 bases and J 5 bases, with 21 bases left between them. TCRdb independently ran MiXCR on the reads; one entry per CDR3 protein. The sample records 250,000 or so distinct CDR3 sequences, over 15% being singletons. The sequencing input was CD8+ T cells from PBMCs. The receptor's source is a human donor in good health (CMV status not recorded). Some clones in this sample may be carry-over from other donors' samples. This chain connects TRBV7-2 to TRBJ1-2; possible D gene TRBD1, 5 bases. The CDR3 DNA reads TGTGCCAGCAGCTTAAGCGGCCCCCCGGGACCCTGGTATGGCTACACCTTC. Translation: CASSLSGPPGPWYGYTF.